Each of the 20 T cell receptor beta chains below was sequenced from the same sample in a study of T cells in Graves' hyperthyroidism and ophthalmopathy. The investigators amplified TCR beta CDR3 regions from RNA transcripts. The HTBI primer set drove a first-round RT-PCR of the TCR CDR3. TCRdb independently ran MiXCR on the multiplex PCR reads; one entry per CDR3 protein. The sample lists hundreds of thousands of distinct CDR3 sequences, more than 20% occurring once. The sequencing sample was made of blood. The receptors come from a man aged 45 to 65 with Graves' hyperthyroidism.

As DNA, the CDR3 is TGTGCCAGCAGCTCGCTAGCGGGAGGGCTCGAGCAGTACTTC. Residues: CASSSLAGGLEQYF. V usage is TRBV6-1 and J usage is TRBJ2-7; 12 bases map to TRBD2. Germline lookup yields CDR1 MNHNS and CDR2 SASEGT. The V and J ends lost 6 bases and 6 bases, in that order; junction bases with no gene match: 6. The CDR3 contains 14 residues.

In this sample, this clonotype turned up many times. J is TRBJ2-5 and V is TRBV11-2; D tentatively reads TRBD1 or TRBD2 (6 bases each). CDR1 SGHAT and CDR2 FQNNGV come from the germline V gene. V was shortened by 4 bases and J by 5 bases, with 14 bases between the two germline ends. The CDR3 is 14 amino acids. The CDR3 nucleotides read TGTGCCAGCAGCTCCACCACAGGGAGGGAGACCCAGTACTTC. Its protein is CASSSTTGRETQYF. The entire variable domain, with the rest obtained from reference TRBV11-2 and TRBJ2-5, is as follows: EAGVAQSPRYKIIEKRQSVAFWCNPISGHATLYWYQQILGQGPKLLIQFQNNGVVDDSQLPKDRFSAERLKGVDSTLKIQPAKLEDSAVYLCASSSTTGRETQYFGPGTRLLVL.

This clonotype was seen a few times. The genes are TRBV24-1 and TRBJ2-1; 7 bases fit TRBD2. Germline loops: CDR1 KGHDR, CDR2 SFDVKD. This CDR3 has 14 residues. The V gene end was trimmed by 9 bases and the J gene end by 3 bases; junction bases not matched to a gene: 7. CDR3 coding DNA: TGTGCCACCTCGGGAGCGGGATTCTACAATGAGCAGTTCTTC. Its translation: CATSGAGFYNEQFF.

This clonotype has just a few counts. One end of the junction does not line up with germline, which may come from a read error. The V gene is TRBV7-2, the J gene TRBJ2-2; D may be TRBD2 (5 bases). In germline, CDR1 is SGHTA, CDR2 FQGNSA. The CDR3 contains 14 residues. CDR3 coding DNA: TGTGCCAGCACCCTCGGGGTAAACCTCGGGGAACTGTTTTTT. This translates into CASTLGVNLGELFF. Variable domain in full (rest from reference TRBV7-2 and TRBJ2-2): GAGVSQSPSNKVTEKGKDVELRCDPISGHTALYWYRQSLGQGLEFLIYFQGNSAPDKSGLPSDRFSAERTGGSVSTLTIQRTQQEDSAVYLCASTLGVNLGELFFGEGSRLTVL.

A few counts support this clonotype. The chain recombines TRBV29-1 with TRBJ1-1; TRBD1 matches at 7 bases. The CDR3 totals 12 residues. Per the germline V gene, CDR1 is SQVTM and CDR2 is ANQGSEA. J lost 8 bases, V lost 0 bases, and 3 bases had no gene match. CDR3 residues: CSVEDDRVEAFF. CDR3 DNA sequence: TGCAGCGTTGAAGATGACAGGGTAGAAGCTTTCTTT.

The chain couples TRBV20-1 to TRBJ2-1, with 10 bases lining up with TRBD2. In germline, CDR1 is DFQATT, CDR2 SNEGSKA (reference sequence). The CDR3 spans 15 residues. With 1 base clipped from V and 4 bases from J, the junction kept 4 bases outside the gene matches. CDR3 residues: CSARGQRGGYNEQFF. The CDR3 nucleotides are TGCAGTGCTAGAGGCCAGCGGGGGGGGTACAATGAGCAGTTCTTC.

A few counts support this clonotype. The CDR3 region is CASSEQGMYAGELFF. The CDR3 coding sequence is TGTGCCAGCAGTGAACAGGGAATGTACGCCGGGGAGCTGTTTTTT. The chain has TRBV2 and TRBJ2-2, with D possibly matching TRBD1 (5 bases). V was cut by 2 bases and J by 6 bases, with 13 bases left in between. The CDR3 is 15 residues long. Germline CDR1 SNHLY, CDR2 FYNNEI.

This clonotype was seen ten or more times. This chain uses TRBV7-9 with TRBJ2-7; D not certain. Between the trimmed V and J ends, which lost 5 bases and 6 bases, there was a span of 17 bases. The CDR3 totals 14 residues. Per the germline V gene, CDR1 is SEHNR and CDR2 is FQNEAQ (reference sequence). The CDR3 is CASSKDGIGTEQYF. The CDR3 DNA is TGTGCCAGCAGCAAGGACGGCATAGGCACCGAGCAGTACTTC.

The CDR3 here is CASSLPTGNDGYTF. CDR3 nucleotides: TGCGCCAGCAGCTTGCCTACAGGGAATGATGGCTACACCTTC. The chain combines TRBV5-1 with TRBJ1-2, with D perhaps matching TRBD1 (6 bases). CDR1 is SGHRS and CDR2 is YFSETQ in the germline V gene. The CDR3 runs 14 residues. Trimming pared 1 base from V and 6 bases from J, leaving 13 bases between.

The gene calls are TRBV2 and TRBJ2-3, with D maybe TRBD2 (6 bases). Germline lookup yields CDR1 SNHLY and CDR2 FYNNEI. The CDR3 runs to 16 residues. V was pared by 1 base and J by 2 bases, with 13 bases between. The CDR3 DNA follows: TGTGCCAGCAGTGAAGAGGTAGCGGCCCCCACAGATACGCAGTATTTT. Translating it yields CASSEEVAAPTDTQYF.

At least ten counts were recorded for this clonotype. The chain carries TRBV11-2 and TRBJ1-1, with 9 bases identical to TRBD1. Germline V gene data show CDR1 as SGHAT and CDR2 as FQNNGV. V lost 4 bases to trimming and J lost 4 bases; unmatched junction nucleotides: 7. The CDR3 has 15 residues. CDR3 region: CASSSSQGALTEAFF. CDR3 sequence (DNA): TGTGCCAGCAGCTCATCACAGGGGGCGCTCACTGAAGCTTTCTTT.

This clonotype has only a few counts. V is TRBV6-1 and J is TRBJ2-2, with D possibly being TRBD1 or TRBD2 (7 bases each). The length of the CDR3 is 19 residues. The germline V gene encodes CDR1 MNHNS and CDR2 SASEGT. V was trimmed by 4 bases and J by 4 bases, leaving 25 bases between them. DNA for the CDR3: TGTGCCAGCAGTGGACTCAGCGGGACAGCCCGGGGAACCACCGGGGAGCTGTTTTTT. This sequence encodes CASSGLSGTARGTTGELFF.

The CDR3 reads CSVKPSSYNEQFF. CDR3 nucleotide sequence: TGCAGTGTGAAGCCGAGCTCCTACAATGAGCAGTTCTTC. The V and J genes are TRBV20-1 and TRBJ2-1, with D uncertain. V was cut by 7 bases and J by 0 bases, with 10 bases left in between. The CDR3 is 13 residues long. The germline gives CDR1 DFQATT, CDR2 SNEGSKA (reference sequence).

This clonotype was seen many times. The chain employs TRBV28 and TRBJ2-3; the D gene is possibly TRBD2 (6 bases). V was shortened by 6 bases and J by 4 bases, with 17 bases between the two germline ends. Germline lookup yields CDR1 MDHEN and CDR2 SYDVKM. The CDR3 covers 15 residues. CDR3 protein: CASSLTSTAADTQYF. The CDR3 DNA reads TGTGCCAGCAGCCTCACTAGCACGGCGGCAGATACGCAGTATTTT.

In its sample, this clonotype was seen a few times. CDR3 DNA: TGTGCCAGCAGCCCCCCCCAGAGGAGGAAGTACTTC. This codes for CASSPPQRRKYF. The chain employs TRBV6-2 or TRBV6-3 and TRBJ2-5; maybe TRBD2 (5 bases). Germline assignment: CDR1 MNHEY and CDR2 SVGEGT. The CDR3 is 12 residues long. V dropped 6 bases and J dropped 12 bases, with 17 bases sitting between them.

This clonotype was counted ten times or more. DNA of the CDR3: TGCAGCCCCCAGCGGGAGATCGGGGAGACCCAGTACTTC. This sequence encodes CSPQREIGETQYF. This rearrangement joins TRBV20-1 to TRBJ2-5; 8 nucleotides line up with TRBD2. Per the germline V gene, CDR1 is DFQATT and CDR2 is SNEGSKA (reference sequence). The length of the CDR3 is 13 residues.

The rearrangement uses TRBV5-1 and TRBJ1-2; the D is unclear. The CDR3 loop spans 13 amino acids. V was shortened by 0 bases and J by 4 bases, with 7 bases between the two germline ends. The germline CDR1 and CDR2 sequences are SGHRS and YFSETQ. In DNA form, the CDR3 reads TGCGCCAGCAGCTTGGGGGTCTCCTATGGCTACACCTTC. Its translation: CASSLGVSYGYTF.

The chain uses TRBV5-1 and TRBJ2-7; maybe TRBD1 (6 bases). Germline-derived CDR1 and CDR2 are SGHRS and YFSETQ. CDR3 length: 15 amino acids. V dropped 1 base and J dropped 0 bases, with 11 bases sitting between them. CDR3 nucleotide sequence: TGCGCCAGCAGCTTGTGGGACATCGGCTCCTACGAGCAGTACTTC. It codes for CASSLWDIGSYEQYF.

This clonotype was counted many times. This rearrangement joins TRBV20-1 to TRBJ2-1, with D possibly TRBD2 on 6 matching bases. The germline V gene has CDR1 DFQATT and CDR2 SNEGSKA (reference sequence). This CDR3 comprises 13 residues. V was trimmed by 1 base and J by 12 bases, leaving 16 bases between them. In DNA form, the CDR3 reads TGCAGTGCTAGAGGGCAACGGGAGATCGGGCAGTTCTTC. Its translation: CSARGQREIGQFF.

This clonotype showed up just a few times. V gene TRBV12-3 or TRBV12-4 combines with J gene TRBJ1-1, with D possibly matching TRBD1 (6 bases). Trimming took off 5 bases at V and 1 base at J, with 17 bases between the two ends. There are 16 residues in the CDR3. In DNA form, the CDR3 reads TGTGCCAGCAGTGACAGGTTGAGGACTGGGAACACTGAAGCTTTCTTT. Amino acids: CASSDRLRTGNTEAFF.